This T cell receptor beta chain is drawn from a study of regulatory T cells in long-lasting Graves disease. With 4 bases clipped from V and 0 bases from J, the junction kept 9 bases outside the gene matches. This CDR3 is built from 18 residues. Germline values: CDR1 MNHNS, CDR2 SASEGT. This clonotype was counted between two and nine times. Its target is not known. Noted time point: persistent/refractory GD, antithyroid drugs over 5 years with positive TRAb. PBMCs were the source of the RNA used for TCR sequencing. A volume of roughly 9.9 milliliters of peripheral blood was collected in EDTA tubes. Study-level results: Accuracy was perhaps lowered by the small sample size. Persistent Graves' patients had lower TCR diversity than newly diagnosed ones.

In building TCR beta libraries, iRepertoire HTBI primers were used together with Arm-PCR of CDR3 regions. One entry per CDR3 protein results from TCRdb running MiXCR on the multiplex PCR reads. In the table there are 360,000 or so distinct CDR3 sequences, roughly 23% of which are singletons. The source was peripheral blood mononuclear cells (PBMCs), collected when the disease was refractory, from a patient treated with antithyroid drugs. This clonotype originated in a woman in her thirties or forties with Graves disease. The rearrangement uses TRBV6-1 and TRBJ1-5; 10 nucleotides line up with TRBD1. In DNA, the CDR3 is TGTGCCAGCAGTGTGGGGACAGGGGTTACCATTAGCAATCAGCCCCAGCATTTT. Translating it yields CASSVGTGVTISNQPQHF.